This TCR beta chain emerged from a study of T cells in localized non-small cell lung cancer. Generated by immunoSEQ multiplex PCR, the TCRdb table keeps only in-frame clones and is missing some. The data contain some 78,000 clones, just under 85% of them singletons. Findings and caveats of the study: Researchers found a median approximately 53 of the top 100 tumor clones in adjacent lung. Uninvolved adjacent lung had the highest recorded T cell clonality, with tumor below it. In the blood, greater T cell density corresponded to longer overall survival.

As to this clone: No antigen is known for it.

The source was peripheral blood, collected before any cancer treatment. The TCR originated in a man aged 35 to 70 with stage I lung adenocarcinoma.

CDR3 DNA sequence: TGTGCCAGCAGTGAATTAACGGGACAGGGGGTACCCCTCCACTTT. This sequence encodes CASSELTGQGVPLHF. This chain joins TRBV25-1 and TRBJ1-6; 11 bases are a match to TRBD1. V gave up 1 base and J gave up 12 bases; unmatched junction bases: 5. This CDR3 spans 15 amino acids. Germline CDR1 MGHDK, CDR2 SYGVNS.